This is a list of T cell receptor beta chains from one sample in a study of T cell changes during pregnancy in multiple sclerosis. The data were produced by immunoSEQ multiplex PCR, yet TCRdb's version contains in-frame clones alone and is incomplete. The table has roughly 60,000 clones, about 89% seen once; the top ten hold around 0.8%. This specimen consisted of CD4+ T cells from peripheral blood mononuclear cells, obtained in the first trimester of pregnancy. These receptors were obtained from a female donor with multiple sclerosis, enrolled in a pregnancy study. Each CDR3 is given with its conserved first and last residue. A D gene is named only where the DNA matches it firmly. Some rows have no size entry. The others give once, few or many, or a class for an expanded clone.

D,V,size,J,DNA,CDR3
NA,TRBV6-6,NA,TRBJ2-2,TGTGCCAGCAGTTACTTCCAGTCCACCGGGGAGCTGTTTTTT,CASSYFQSTGELFF
NA,TRBV9,NA,TRBJ1-3,TGTGCCAGCAGCGTAGCCCCAGTAAGCTCTGGAAACACCATATATTTT,CASSVAPVSSGNTIYF
TRBD2,TRBV9,NA,TRBJ2-3,TGTGCCAGCAGCGTATTTACTAGCGGGATCACAGATACGCAGTATTTT,CASSVFTSGITDTQYF
NA,TRBV5-1,NA,TRBJ1-4,TGCGCCAGCAGCTCCCCGGTGGGGGGAGCTAATGAAAAACTGTTTTTT,CASSSPVGGANEKLFF
NA,TRBV21-1,NA,TRBJ2-1,TGTGCCAGCAGCAAAGTTCTGAGTAGAGGAGTCTTC,CASSKVLSRGVF
TRBD2,TRBV30,NA,TRBJ2-3,TGTGCCTGGTGGCGGGCTAGCGGGGGGTTCACAGATACGCAGTATTTT,CAWWRASGGFTDTQYF
TRBD2,TRBV25-1,NA,TRBJ2-3,TGTGCCAGCAGTGATAGTCCTAGCGGGGGCGCAGATACGCAGTATTTT,CASSDSPSGGADTQYF
TRBD1,TRBV6-4,NA,TRBJ1-2,TGTGCCAGCAGTCCACAGGGGGCTAATGGCTACACCTTC,CASSPQGANGYTF
NA,TRBV2,NA,TRBJ1-5,TGTGCCAGCAGACAGGGCCGAGTTACATTTAGCAATCAGCCCCAGCATTTT,CASRQGRVTFSNQPQHF
TRBD1,TRBV7-2,NA,TRBJ1-2,TGTGCCAGCAGCAGCCGACAGGGGACAGGGTATGGCTACACCTTC,CASSSRQGTGYGYTF
NA,TRBV5-4,NA,TRBJ1-1,TGTGCCAGCAGCCCCGTGGCGGGAATGAACACTGAAGCTTTCTTT,CASSPVAGMNTEAFF
NA,TRBV30,NA,TRBJ2-5,TGTGCCGCGCGCTCAGGGATGGAAGAGACCCAGTACTTC,CAARSGMEETQYF
NA,TRBV7-2,NA,TRBJ1-1,TGTGCCAGCAGCTGGCTTGAGGGCCAACATTCTAACACTGAAGCTTTCTTT,CASSWLEGQHSNTEAFF
TRBD1,TRBV5-1,NA,TRBJ1-3,TGCGCCAGCAGCTTGGGGTTAAATTTGGGACAGGGATCGGTTGGAAACACCATATATTTT,CASSLGLNLGQGSVGNTIYF
NA,TRBV7-9,NA,TRBJ2-7,TGTGCCAGCAGCTTAGGAAGGGGCGAGCAGTACTTC,CASSLGRGEQYF
TRBD1,TRBV18,NA,TRBJ1-6,TGTGCCAGCTCACCGACAGGGGGGACCTATAATTCACCCCTCCACTTT,CASSPTGGTYNSPLHF
TRBD2,TRBV7-6,NA,TRBJ2-5,TGTGCCAGCAGCTTTAGCGGGGGAAGGGAAGAGACCCAGTACTTC,CASSFSGGREETQYF
NA,TRBV19,NA,TRBJ1-2,TGTGCCAGTAGTATCAGGGAGGGGAGCGGCTACACCTTC,CASSIREGSGYTF
NA,TRBV29-1,NA,TRBJ1-2,TGCAGCGTTGAATGGGGGCTTGGGTTC,CSVEWGLGF
TRBD1,TRBV7-2,NA,TRBJ1-2,TGTGCCAGCAGCCCAGAACGCCAGTTGGGACAGGGGAAGTCCCACGGCTACACCTTC,CASSPERQLGQGKSHGYTF
NA,TRBV11-2,NA,TRBJ1-1,TGTGCCAGCAGCTCAGTAAACAGGGTGGCTGCTTTCTTT,CASSSVNRVAAFF
TRBD2,TRBV7-2,NA,TRBJ2-5,TGTGCCAGCAGCTTGGGCGGGGGGGCAGAGACCCAGTACTTC,CASSLGGGAETQYF
NA,TRBV5-1,NA,TRBJ2-1,TGCGCCAGCAGCTTGGGCCTATTCAATGAGCAGTTCTTC,CASSLGLFNEQFF
NA,TRBV28,NA,TRBJ2-7,TGTGCCAGCAGTTGGCTGAACTCCTACGAGCAGTACTTC,CASSWLNSYEQYF
TRBD2,TRBV7-9,NA,TRBJ2-3,TGTGCCAGCAGCCCGACCAGCGGGGGCCCCCTGACTACGCAGTATTTT,CASSPTSGGPLTTQYF
NA,TRBV14,NA,TRBJ2-5,TGTGCCAGCAGCCCGTTCGGGGGGCGTCAAGAGACCCAGTACTTC,CASSPFGGRQETQYF
NA,TRBV5-4,NA,TRBJ2-7,TGTGCCAGCAGCCACCTAGTGCAGTCCCGCCCGGGCGAGCAGTACTTC,CASSHLVQSRPGEQYF
NA,TRBV7-9,NA,TRBJ1-4,TGTGCCAGCAGCCCCCCGGGAGGGCTTCGGGAAAAACTGTTTTTT,CASSPPGGLREKLFF
TRBD1,TRBV5-6,NA,TRBJ1-1,TGTGCCAGCAGCTTGGTATCCAGGGGGATAATGAACACTGAAGCTTTCTTT,CASSLVSRGIMNTEAFF
NA,TRBV7-2,NA,TRBJ2-1,TGTGCCAGCAGCTCCTACCCTAGTAAGGTTGAGCAGTTCTTC,CASSSYPSKVEQFF
TRBD1,TRBV5-4,NA,TRBJ2-7,TGTGCCAGCAGCCCGGGCCGGAACCGGGACAGGGTCAGGAGGTACGAGCAGTACTTC,CASSPGRNRDRVRRYEQYF
NA,TRBV9,NA,TRBJ1-6,TGTGCCAGCAGCGTATGGGGGCAGGATAATTCACCCCTCCACTTT,CASSVWGQDNSPLHF
NA,TRBV6-6,NA,TRBJ2-7,TGTGCCAGCATCAAGGGGGTGTCCCCCTACGAGCAGTACTTC,CASIKGVSPYEQYF
NA,TRBV5-1,NA,TRBJ1-4,TGCGCCAGCAGCTTGGCTTCCCCTAATCGGTCGGGAGAAAAACTGTTTTTT,CASSLASPNRSGEKLFF
TRBD1,TRBV29-1,NA,TRBJ1-1,TGCAGCGGGGGACAGGGGTTTAACACTGAAGCTTTCTTT,CSGGQGFNTEAFF
TRBD1,TRBV19,NA,TRBJ1-5,TGTGCCAGTAGTATAGGCCGACAGGGGGCGTTTTATCAGCCCCAGCATTTT,CASSIGRQGAFYQPQHF
NA,TRBV1,few,TRBJ1-1,TGCACCACCAAAGCGGGGCCTGAAGCTTTCTTT,CTTKAGPEAFF
TRBD2,TRBV19,NA,TRBJ2-1,TGTGCCAGTAGTATAGACATTATTAGCGGGGGTAGGGATGAGCAGTTCTTC,CASSIDIISGGRDEQFF
NA,TRBV30,NA,TRBJ2-7,TGTGCCTGGAGTGTAGAGCAGGATCCCGAGCAGTACTTC,CAWSVEQDPEQYF
TRBD1,TRBV4-1,NA,TRBJ1-2,TGCGCCAGCAGCCAAGATTGGCGACCGGGACAGGGTTTTAACTATGGCTACACCTTC,CASSQDWRPGQGFNYGYTF
TRBD1,TRBV12-5,NA,TRBJ1-1,TGTGCTAGTCGCTCGGCAGGGGGAACTGAAGCTTTCTTT,CASRSAGGTEAFF
NA,TRBV19,NA,TRBJ1-6,TGTGCCAGTAGTGGACAGCGCAGGGGATATAATTCACCCCTCCACTTT,CASSGQRRGYNSPLHF
NA,TRBV5-1,NA,TRBJ1-2,TGCGCCAGCAGCCCGGGGGGGACCCAAAACTATGGCTACACCTTC,CASSPGGTQNYGYTF
TRBD1,TRBV9,NA,TRBJ2-5,TGTGCCAGCAGCGTAGGATCAGGGGGCGGAGAGACCCAGTACTTC,CASSVGSGGGETQYF
NA,TRBV2,NA,TRBJ1-2,TGTGCCAGTACTACTGACAGCCCTTATGGCTACACCTTC,CASTTDSPYGYTF
TRBD1,TRBV19,NA,TRBJ2-7,TGTGCCAGTAGTAACTTCGGGACAGTCCCCTACGAGCAGTACTTC,CASSNFGTVPYEQYF
NA,TRBV7-2,once,TRBJ1-5,TGTGCCAGCAGCTCACAGGGTGATCAGCCCCAGCATTTT,CASSSQGDQPQHF
NA,TRBV4-3,NA,TRBJ1-1,TGCGCCAGCAGCCAAGGGCGTGGGGGGGCCGCCACTGAAGCTTTCTTT,CASSQGRGGAATEAFF
NA,TRBV4-1,NA,TRBJ1-2,TGCGCCAGCAGCCAAGATTCGTCAGGGGTTTTCTATGGCTACACCTTC,CASSQDSSGVFYGYTF
NA,TRBV5-4,NA,TRBJ1-5,TGTGCCAGCAGCCTCGGACAGAACAATCAGCCCCAGCATTTT,CASSLGQNNQPQHF
TRBD1,TRBV16,NA,TRBJ2-1,TGTGCCAGCAGCCATCGCACAGGGGGCGAAAGGAGGGAGCAGTTCTTC,CASSHRTGGERREQFF
TRBD1,TRBV5-1,NA,TRBJ1-1,TGCGCCAGCAGCTTGCGGACAGGGGGCCTGGTGACTGAAGCTTTCTTT,CASSLRTGGLVTEAFF
NA,TRBV30,NA,TRBJ1-4,TGTGCCTTCCAAGGGGGGGTGGGGAAACTGTTTTTT,CAFQGGVGKLFF
TRBD2,TRBV19,NA,TRBJ2-5,TGTGCCAGTAGTAAGGAGCGTGGCGGGGGGGCCTCCGAGACCCAGTACTTC,CASSKERGGGASETQYF